This T cell receptor (beta chain) was recovered during a study of clonality assessment in lymphoblastic leukemia (dated by TCRdb to the late 2010s). Receptors were amplified or captured by PCR. The data were produced on an Illumina MiSeq. The public reads were reprocessed in TCRdb via fastp at Q25 and MiXCR, keeping in-frame beta chains. When rows share a CDR3 protein, they turn into one entry using the most common DNA and genes. In all, the sample holds 200 to 250 distinct CDR3 sequences, and more than 25% of those were seen once. The top ten hold 15% to 20% of the sample. V and J are trimmed by 0 bases and 3 bases, and the gene matches miss 3 bases of the junction. The germline V gene sets CDR1 to SGHRS and CDR2 to YFSETQ. Taken from cysteine to phenylalanine, the CDR3 has 15 residues. Here the CDR3 DNA is all that survives: 45 bases in frame from base 1. By its share of the sample, this clonotype is large (0.1 to 1%). Its recognized antigen is unknown. It has no much larger one-base neighbor in the sample; base qualities were not kept.

The clonotype was recovered from a human donor with acute lymphoblastic leukemia. The chain employs TRBV5-1 and TRBJ1-2; TRBD1 matches 9 bases in the middle. The CDR3 region reads CASSLDRGRDYGYTF. The bases read TGCGCCAGCAGCTTGGACAGGGGGCGCGACTATGGCTACACCTTC. Here the CDR3 is joined to the reference TRBV5-1 and TRBJ1-2 genes, and the full variable domain is: KAGVTQTPRYLIKTRGQQVTLSCSPISGHRSVSWYQQTPGQGLQFLFEYFSETQRNKGNFPGRFSGRQFSNSRSEMNVSTLELGDSALYLCASSLDRGRDYGYTFGSGTRLTVV.